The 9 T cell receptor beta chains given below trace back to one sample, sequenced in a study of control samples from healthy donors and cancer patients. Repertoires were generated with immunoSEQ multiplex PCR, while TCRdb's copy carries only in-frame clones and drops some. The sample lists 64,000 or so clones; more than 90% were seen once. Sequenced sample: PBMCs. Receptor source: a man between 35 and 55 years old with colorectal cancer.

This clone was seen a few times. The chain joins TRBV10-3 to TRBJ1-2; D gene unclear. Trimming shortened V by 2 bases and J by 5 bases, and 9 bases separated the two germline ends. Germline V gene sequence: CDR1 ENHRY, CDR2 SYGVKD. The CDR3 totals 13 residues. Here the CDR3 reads CAISEAGHYGYTF. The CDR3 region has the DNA TGTGCCATCAGTGAGGCAGGCCATTATGGCTACACCTTC.

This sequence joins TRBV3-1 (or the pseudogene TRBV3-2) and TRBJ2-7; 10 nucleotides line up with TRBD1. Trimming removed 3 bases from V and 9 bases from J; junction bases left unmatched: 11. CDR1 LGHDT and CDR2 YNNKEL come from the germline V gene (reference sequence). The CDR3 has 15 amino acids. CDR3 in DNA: TGTGCCAGCAGCCAGGCTCCGGGACAGGGGAGGGCGCAGTACTTC. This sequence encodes CASSQAPGQGRAQYF.

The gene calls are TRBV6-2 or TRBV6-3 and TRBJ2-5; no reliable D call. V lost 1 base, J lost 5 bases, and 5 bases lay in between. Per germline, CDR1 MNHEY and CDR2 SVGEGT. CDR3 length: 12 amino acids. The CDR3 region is CASSYFGETQYF. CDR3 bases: TGTGCCAGCAGTTACTTTGGGGAGACCCAGTACTTC.

The DNA for the CDR3 is TGTGCCAGCAGCCCTTCAAGGGACTACGAGCAGTACTTC. It encodes CASSPSRDYEQYF. This chain connects TRBV7-9 to TRBJ2-7; D unclear. CDR1 and CDR2 from the germline V gene are SEHNR and FQNEAQ (reference sequence). The CDR3 loop spans 13 amino acids. Trimming took off 5 bases at V and 3 bases at J, with 11 bases between the two ends.

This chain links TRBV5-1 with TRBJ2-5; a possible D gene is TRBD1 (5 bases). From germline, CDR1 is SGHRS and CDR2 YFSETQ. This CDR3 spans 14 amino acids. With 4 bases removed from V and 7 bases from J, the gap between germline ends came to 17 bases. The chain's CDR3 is CASSADTNGLTQYF. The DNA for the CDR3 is TGCGCCAGCAGCGCGGACACGAACGGATTGACCCAGTACTTC.

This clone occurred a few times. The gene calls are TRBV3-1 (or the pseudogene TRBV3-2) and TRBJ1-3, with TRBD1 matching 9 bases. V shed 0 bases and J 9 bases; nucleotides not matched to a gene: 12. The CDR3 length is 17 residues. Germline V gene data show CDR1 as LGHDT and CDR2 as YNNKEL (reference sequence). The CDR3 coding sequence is TGTGCCAGCAGCCAAGATGGAGGCACAGGGGGCAGGAGCACCATATATTTT. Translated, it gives CASSQDGGTGGRSTIYF.

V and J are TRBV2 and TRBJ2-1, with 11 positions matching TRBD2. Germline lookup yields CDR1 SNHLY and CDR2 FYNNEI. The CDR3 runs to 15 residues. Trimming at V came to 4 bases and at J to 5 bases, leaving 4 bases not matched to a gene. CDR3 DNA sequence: TGTGCCAGCAGTGTAAGACTAGCGGGGAACAATGAGCAGTTCTTC. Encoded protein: CASSVRLAGNNEQFF.

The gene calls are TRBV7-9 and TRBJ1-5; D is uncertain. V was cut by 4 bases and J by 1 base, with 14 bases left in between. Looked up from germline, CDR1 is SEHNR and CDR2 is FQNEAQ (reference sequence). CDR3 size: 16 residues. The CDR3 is CASSSGAGESNQPQHF. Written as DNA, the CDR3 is TGTGCCAGCAGCTCAGGAGCCGGGGAAAGCAATCAGCCCCAGCATTTT.

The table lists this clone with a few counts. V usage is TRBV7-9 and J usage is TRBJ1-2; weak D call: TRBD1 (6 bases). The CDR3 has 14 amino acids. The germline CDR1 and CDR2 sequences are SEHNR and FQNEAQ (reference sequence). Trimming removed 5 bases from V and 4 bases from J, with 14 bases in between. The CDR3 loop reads CASSVNRDAYGYTF. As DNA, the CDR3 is TGTGCCAGCAGCGTAAACAGGGATGCCTATGGCTACACCTTC.